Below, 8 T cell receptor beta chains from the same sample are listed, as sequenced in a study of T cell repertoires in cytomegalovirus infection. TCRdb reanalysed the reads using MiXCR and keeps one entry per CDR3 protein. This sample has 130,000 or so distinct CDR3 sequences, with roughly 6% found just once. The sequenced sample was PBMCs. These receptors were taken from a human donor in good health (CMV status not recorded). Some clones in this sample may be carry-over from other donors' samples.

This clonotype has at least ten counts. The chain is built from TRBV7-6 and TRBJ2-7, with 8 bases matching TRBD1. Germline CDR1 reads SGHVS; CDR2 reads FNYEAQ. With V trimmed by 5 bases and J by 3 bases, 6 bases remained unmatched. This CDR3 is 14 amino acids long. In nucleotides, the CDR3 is TGTGCCAGCAGCGCTCGACAGGGGAACTACGAGCAGTACTTC. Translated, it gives CASSARQGNYEQYF.

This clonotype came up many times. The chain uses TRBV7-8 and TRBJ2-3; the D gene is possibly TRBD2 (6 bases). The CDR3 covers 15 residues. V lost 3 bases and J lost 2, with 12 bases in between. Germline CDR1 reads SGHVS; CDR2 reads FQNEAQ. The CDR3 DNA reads TGTGCCAGCAGCTTGGGGGGAGCATACACAGATACGCAGTATTTT. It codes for CASSLGGAYTDTQYF. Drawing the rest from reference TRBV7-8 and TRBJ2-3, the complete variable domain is GAGVSQSPRYKVAKRGQDVALRCDPISGHVSLFWYQQALGQGPEFLTYFQNEAQLDKSGLPSDRFFAERPEGSVSTLKIQRTQQEDSAVYLCASSLGGAYTDTQYFGPGTRLTVL.

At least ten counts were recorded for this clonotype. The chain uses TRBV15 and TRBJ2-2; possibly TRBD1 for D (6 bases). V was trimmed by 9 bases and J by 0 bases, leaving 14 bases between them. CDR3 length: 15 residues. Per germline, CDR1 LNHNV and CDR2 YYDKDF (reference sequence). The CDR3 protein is CATTRDNANTGELFF. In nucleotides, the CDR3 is TGTGCCACTACCCGGGACAACGCGAACACCGGGGAGCTGTTTTTT.

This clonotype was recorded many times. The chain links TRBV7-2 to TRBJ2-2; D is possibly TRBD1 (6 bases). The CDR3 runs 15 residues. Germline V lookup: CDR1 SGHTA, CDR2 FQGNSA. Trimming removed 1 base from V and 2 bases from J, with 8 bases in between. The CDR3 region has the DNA TGTGCCAGCAGCTTAGGAGGGGGTAACACCGGGGAGCTGTTTTTT. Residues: CASSLGGGNTGELFF. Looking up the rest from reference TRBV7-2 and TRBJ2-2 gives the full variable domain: GAGVSQSPSNKVTEKGKDVELRCDPISGHTALYWYRQSLGQGLEFLIYFQGNSAPDKSGLPSDRFSAERTGGSVSTLTIQRTQQEDSAVYLCASSLGGGNTGELFFGEGSRLTVL.

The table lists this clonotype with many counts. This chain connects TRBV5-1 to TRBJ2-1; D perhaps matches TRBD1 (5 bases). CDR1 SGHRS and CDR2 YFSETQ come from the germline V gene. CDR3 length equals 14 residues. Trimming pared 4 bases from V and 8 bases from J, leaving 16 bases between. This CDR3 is CASSTFEGADEQFF. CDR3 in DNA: TGCGCCAGCAGCACCTTTGAAGGGGCGGATGAGCAGTTCTTC.

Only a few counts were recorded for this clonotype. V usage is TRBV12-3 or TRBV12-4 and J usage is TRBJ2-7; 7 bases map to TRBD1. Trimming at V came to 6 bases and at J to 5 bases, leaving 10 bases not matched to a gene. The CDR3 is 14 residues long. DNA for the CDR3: TGTGCCAGCAGGCCTTTCGACAGGGACCACGAGCAGTACTTC. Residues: CASRPFDRDHEQYF.

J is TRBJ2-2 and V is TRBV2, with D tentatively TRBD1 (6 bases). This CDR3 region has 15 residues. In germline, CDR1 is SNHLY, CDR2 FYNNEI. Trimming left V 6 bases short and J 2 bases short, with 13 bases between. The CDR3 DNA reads TGTGCCAGCAGGAAGACAGGAGTTAACACCGGGGAGCTGTTTTTT. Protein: CASRKTGVNTGELFF. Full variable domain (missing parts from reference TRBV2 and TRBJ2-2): EPEVTQTPSHQVTQMGQEVILRCVPISNHLYFYWYRQILGQKVEFLVSFYNNEISEKSEIFDDQFSVERPDGSNFTLKIRSTKLEDSAMYFCASRKTGVNTGELFFGEGSRLTVL.

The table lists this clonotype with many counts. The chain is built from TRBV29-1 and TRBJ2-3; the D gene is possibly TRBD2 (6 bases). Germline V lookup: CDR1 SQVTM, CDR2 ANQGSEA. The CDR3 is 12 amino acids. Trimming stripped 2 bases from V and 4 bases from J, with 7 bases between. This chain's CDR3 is CSVETGADTQYF. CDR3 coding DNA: TGCAGCGTTGAAACGGGGGCAGATACGCAGTATTTT.